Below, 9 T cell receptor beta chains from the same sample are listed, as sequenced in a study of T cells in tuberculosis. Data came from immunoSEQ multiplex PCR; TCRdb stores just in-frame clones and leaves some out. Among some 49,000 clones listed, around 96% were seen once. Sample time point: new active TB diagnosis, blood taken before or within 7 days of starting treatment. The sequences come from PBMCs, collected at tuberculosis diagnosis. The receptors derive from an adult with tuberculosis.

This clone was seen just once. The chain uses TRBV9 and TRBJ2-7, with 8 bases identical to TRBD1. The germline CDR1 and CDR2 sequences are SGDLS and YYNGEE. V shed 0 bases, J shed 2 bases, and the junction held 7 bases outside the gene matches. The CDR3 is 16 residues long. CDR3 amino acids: CASSVGVSGGPYEQYF. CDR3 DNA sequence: TGTGCCAGCAGCGTAGGGGTCTCAGGGGGCCCCTACGAGCAGTACTTC. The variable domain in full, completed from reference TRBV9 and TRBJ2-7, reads DSGVTQTPKHLITATGQRVTLRCSPRSGDLSVYWYQQSLDQGLQFLIQYYNGEERAKGNILERFSAQQFPDLHSELNLSSLELGDSALYFCASSVGVSGGPYEQYFGPGTRLTVT.

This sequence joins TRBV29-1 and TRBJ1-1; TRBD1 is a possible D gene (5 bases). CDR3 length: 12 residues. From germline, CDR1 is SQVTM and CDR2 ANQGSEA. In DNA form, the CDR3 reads TGCAGTATCAGCGGGGGTTACACTGAAGCTTTCTTT. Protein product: CSISGGYTEAFF.

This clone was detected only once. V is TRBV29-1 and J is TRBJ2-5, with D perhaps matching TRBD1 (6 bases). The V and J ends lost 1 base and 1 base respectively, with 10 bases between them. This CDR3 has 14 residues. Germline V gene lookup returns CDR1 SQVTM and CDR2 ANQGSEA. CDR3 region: CSVEVGQSQETQYF. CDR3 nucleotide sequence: TGCAGCGTTGAAGTCGGACAGTCCCAAGAGACCCAGTACTTC.

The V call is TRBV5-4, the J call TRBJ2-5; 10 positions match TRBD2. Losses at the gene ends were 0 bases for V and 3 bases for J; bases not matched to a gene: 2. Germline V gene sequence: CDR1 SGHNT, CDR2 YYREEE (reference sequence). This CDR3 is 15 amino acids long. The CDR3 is CASSLGLAGEETQYF. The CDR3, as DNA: TGTGCCAGCAGCTTGGGGCTAGCGGGAGAAGAGACCCAGTACTTC.

The CDR3 region is CASGPSGGGVETDTQYF. As DNA, the CDR3 is TGTGCTAGTGGCCCCTCGGGGGGGGGAGTAGAGACAGATACGCAGTATTTT. The gene calls are TRBV12-5 and TRBJ2-3, with 8 bases matching TRBD2. V was clipped by 6 bases and J by 3 bases; unmatched bases: 14. From germline, CDR1 is LGHNT and CDR2 FRNRAP. The CDR3 spans 17 residues.

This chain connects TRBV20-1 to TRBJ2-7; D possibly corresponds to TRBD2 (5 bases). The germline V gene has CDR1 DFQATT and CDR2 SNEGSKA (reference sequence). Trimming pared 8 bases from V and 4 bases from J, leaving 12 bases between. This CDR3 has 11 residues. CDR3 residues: CSILVEYEQYF. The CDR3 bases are TGCAGTATACTAGTAGAGTACGAGCAGTACTTC.

CDR3 sequence reads: CASALGNRAYYGYTF. The CDR3 region has the DNA TGTGCCAGCGCCTTGGGGAACAGGGCATACTATGGCTACACCTTC. The chain couples TRBV28 to TRBJ1-2; D is perhaps TRBD1 (6 bases). The length of the CDR3 is 15 residues. Trimming took 8 bases from V and 3 from J, leaving 19 bases between them. Germline V gene data show CDR1 as MDHEN and CDR2 as SYDVKM.

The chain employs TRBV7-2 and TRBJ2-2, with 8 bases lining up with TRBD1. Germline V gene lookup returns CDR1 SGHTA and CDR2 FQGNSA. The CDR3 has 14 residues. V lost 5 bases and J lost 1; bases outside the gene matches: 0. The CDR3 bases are TGTGCCAGCAGCACAGGGGGGAACACCGGGGAGCTGTTTTTT. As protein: CASSTGGNTGELFF. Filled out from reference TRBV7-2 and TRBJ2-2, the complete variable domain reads GAGVSQSPSNKVTEKGKDVELRCDPISGHTALYWYRQSLGQGLEFLIYFQGNSAPDKSGLPSDRFSAERTGGSVSTLTIQRTQQEDSAVYLCASSTGGNTGELFFGEGSRLTVL.

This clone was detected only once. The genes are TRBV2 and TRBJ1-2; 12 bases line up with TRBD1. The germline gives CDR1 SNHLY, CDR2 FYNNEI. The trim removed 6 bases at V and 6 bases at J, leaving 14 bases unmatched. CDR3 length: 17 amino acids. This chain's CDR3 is CASRRGSGTGGGNGYTF. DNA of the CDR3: TGTGCCAGCAGACGGGGCTCCGGGACAGGGGGCGGGAATGGCTACACCTTC. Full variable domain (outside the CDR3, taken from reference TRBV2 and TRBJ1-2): EPEVTQTPSHQVTQMGQEVILRCVPISNHLYFYWYRQILGQKVEFLVSFYNNEISEKSEIFDDQFSVERPDGSNFTLKIRSTKLEDSAMYFCASRRGSGTGGGNGYTFGSGTRLTVV.